The 20 T cell receptor beta chains below all came from one sample that was sequenced in a study of blood T cell repertoires in COVID-19. The method was immunoSEQ multiplex PCR; TCRdb's version includes in-frame clones alone and lacks a portion of them. The table records 150,000 to 170,000 clones, 91% of them present only once. The specimen was peripheral blood. All receptors come from a man aged 45-65 years with acute or convalescent COVID-19.

Here the CDR3 reads CASSIGVAGIGGELFF. CDR3 nucleotide sequence: TGTGCCAGTAGTATAGGGGTAGCGGGGATCGGCGGGGAGCTGTTTTTT. The chain links TRBV19 to TRBJ2-2; 8 nucleotides match TRBD2. Germline V gene sequence: CDR1 LNHDA, CDR2 SQIVND (reference sequence). CDR3 size: 16 residues. The trim removed 1 base at V and 7 bases at J, leaving 8 bases unmatched.

In DNA form, the CDR3 reads TGCGCCAGCAGCCAAGGGACAGGGGGGCATGAAAAACTGTTTTTT. Protein sequence: CASSQGTGGHEKLFF. J is TRBJ1-4 and V is TRBV4-3, with TRBD1 matching 10 bases. CDR1 is LGHNA and CDR2 is YSLEER in the germline V gene. The J segment lost 6 bases and the V segment lost 1 base, leaving 2 bases of the junction unmatched. The CDR3 contains 15 residues.

Note on this clone: Different DNA sequences within this sample yield the same CDR3. This chain links TRBV7-3 with TRBJ1-1; TRBD1 matches 7 bases. The CDR3 is 15 amino acids. Germline trimming cut 5 bases from V and 1 base from J; bases unmatched to any gene: 7. Germline V CDR1 and CDR2: SGHTA, FQGTGA. CDR3 residues: CASSPSTGRNTEAFF. In DNA, the CDR3 is TGTGCCAGCAGCCCGTCGACAGGGAGGAACACTGAAGCTTTCTTT. The full variable domain, completed using reference TRBV7-3 and TRBJ1-1, is GAGVSQTPSNKVTEKGKYVELRCDPISGHTALYWYRQSLGQGPEFLIYFQGTGAADDSGLPNDRFFAVRPEGSVSTLKIQRTERGDSAVYLCASSPSTGRNTEAFFGQGTRLTVV.

The V gene is TRBV18, the J gene TRBJ2-7, with 7 bases that match TRBD1. The ends lost 5 bases at V and 3 bases at J; junction bases unmatched: 4. CDR3 size: 13 residues. Germline V gene sequence: CDR1 KGHSH, CDR2 LQKENI. The DNA of the CDR3 is TGTGCCAGCTCATTGGGACAGTTCTACGAGCAGTACTTC. The encoded protein is CASSLGQFYEQYF.

This chain uses TRBV11-2 with TRBJ2-1; the match to TRBD2 covers 9 bases. Germline-derived CDR1 and CDR2 are SGHAT and FQNNGV. The CDR3 runs to 15 residues. V gave up 6 bases and J gave up 4 bases; unmatched junction bases: 7. The DNA of the CDR3 is TGTGCCAGCAGTTTTCTAGCGGGAACATACAATGAGCAGTTCTTC. This encodes CASSFLAGTYNEQFF. Supplemented by reference TRBV11-2 and TRBJ2-1, the full variable domain reads EAGVAQSPRYKIIEKRQSVAFWCNPISGHATLYWYQQILGQGPKLLIQFQNNGVVDDSQLPKDRFSAERLKGVDSTLKIQPAKLEDSAVYLCASSFLAGTYNEQFFGPGTRLTVL.

This chain uses TRBV3-1 (or the pseudogene TRBV3-2) with TRBJ1-1, with 7 nucleotides matching TRBD1. V lost 2 bases, J lost 3 bases, and 6 bases stayed unmatched. Germline V lookup: CDR1 LGHDT, CDR2 YNNKEL (reference sequence). The CDR3 covers 15 residues. CDR3 amino acids: CASSQTPGGDTEAFF. CDR3 coding DNA: TGTGCCAGCAGCCAAACCCCAGGGGGAGACACTGAAGCTTTCTTT.

This clone was recorded once. The V and J genes are TRBV6-5 and TRBJ1-5, with 7 bases that match TRBD1. Germline CDR1 and CDR2: MNHEY and SVGAGI. This CDR3 comprises 15 residues. After removal of 6 bases from V and 2 bases from J, the junction contained 7 bases not matched to a gene. The CDR3: CASSTTGAGNQPQHF. Written as DNA, the CDR3 is TGTGCCAGCAGCACAACAGGGGCGGGCAATCAGCCCCAGCATTTT.

The J gene is TRBJ1-5, the V gene TRBV18; D ambiguous. The length of the CDR3 is 13 residues. CDR1 and CDR2 (germline): KGHSH, LQKENI. V lost 4 bases and J 6 bases, leaving 10 bases between the germline ends. The chain's CDR3 is CASSLLEGQPQHF. The CDR3 nucleotides read TGTGCCAGCTCACTTCTCGAGGGTCAGCCCCAGCATTTT.

The V call is TRBV30, the J call TRBJ2-1, with 7 bases lining up with TRBD1. There are 12 residues in the CDR3. V lost 0 bases to trimming and J lost 10 bases; unmatched junction nucleotides: 3. Germline loops: CDR1 GTSNPN, CDR2 SVGIG (reference sequence). DNA for the CDR3: TGTGCCTGGAGTGTACAGGGGTTGGAGCAGTTCTTC. Encoded protein: CAWSVQGLEQFF.

The gene calls are TRBV15 and TRBJ1-5; possible D gene TRBD1, 6 bases. V gave up 0 bases and J gave up 5 bases, with 8 bases separating them. CDR1 and CDR2 (germline): LNHNV, YYDKDF (reference sequence). The CDR3 contains 14 residues. The CDR3, as DNA: TGTGCCACCAGCAGAGACAGGGGAGATCAGCCCCAGCATTTT. Protein product: CATSRDRGDQPQHF.

The rearrangement uses TRBV28 and TRBJ2-1; 7 nucleotides agree with TRBD2. The length of the CDR3 is 15 residues. The J segment lost 9 bases and the V segment lost 7 bases, leaving 15 bases of the junction unmatched. CDR1 MDHEN and CDR2 SYDVKM come from the germline V gene. CDR3 region: CASTTAGVILGEQFF. The CDR3 DNA is TGTGCCAGCACCACGGCGGGAGTTATTTTGGGTGAGCAGTTCTTC. The entire variable domain, with the rest obtained from reference TRBV28 and TRBJ2-1, is as follows: DVKVTQSSRYLVKRTGEKVFLECVQDMDHENMFWYRQDPGLGLRLIYFSYDVKMKEKGDIPEGYSVSREKKERFSLILESASTNQTSMYLCASTTAGVILGEQFFGPGTRLTVL.

The genes are TRBV29-1 and TRBJ1-1, with D unresolved. Germline V CDR1 and CDR2: SQVTM, ANQGSEA. Trimming shortened V by 2 bases and J by 1 base, and 5 bases separated the two germline ends. This CDR3 region has 12 residues. In DNA form, the CDR3 reads TGCAGCGTTGAACTGAGGAACACTGAAGCTTTCTTT. It yields the protein CSVELRNTEAFF.

The CDR3 DNA reads as TGTGCCAGCAGTTCCCGGACAGGCTCTAACTATGGCTACACCTTC. Translated: CASSSRTGSNYGYTF. J is TRBJ1-2 and V is TRBV28, with 7 bases identical to TRBD1. Germline trimming cut 4 bases from V and 0 bases from J; bases unmatched to any gene: 5. Germline values: CDR1 MDHEN, CDR2 SYDVKM. The CDR3 has 15 amino acids.

The chain carries TRBV20-1 and TRBJ1-5; D gene ambiguous. This CDR3 comprises 14 residues. Between the trimmed V and J ends, which lost 3 bases and 10 bases, there was a span of 19 bases. CDR1 is DFQATT, CDR2 SNEGSKA, per germline (reference sequence). DNA of the CDR3: TGCAGTGCTAGTAAGTACCGAGCCGTCGGTCCCCAGCATTTT. Translation: CSASKYRAVGPQHF.

V usage is TRBV7-9 and J usage is TRBJ1-6; TRBD1 matches at 8 bases. This CDR3 contains 15 residues. Germline loops: CDR1 SEHNR, CDR2 FQNEAQ (reference sequence). J was trimmed by 7 bases and V by 5 bases; bases with no gene match: 7. The DNA for the CDR3 is TGTGCCAGCAGCGCAAGGACAGGGAGGAATTCACCCCTCCACTTT. As protein: CASSARTGRNSPLHF.

The chain carries TRBV29-1 and TRBJ2-1; TRBD2 agrees at 7 bases. The ends lost 1 base at V and 0 bases at J; junction bases unmatched: 6. CDR3 length equals 16 residues. Germline loops: CDR1 SQVTM, CDR2 ANQGSEA. The CDR3 protein is CSVEGGGGFSYNEQFF. CDR3 coding DNA: TGCAGCGTTGAAGGGGGCGGGGGTTTCTCCTACAATGAGCAGTTCTTC.

The V and J genes are TRBV6-5 and TRBJ1-1; the match to TRBD1 covers 7 bases. Germline lookup yields CDR1 MNHEY and CDR2 SVGAGI. The length of the CDR3 is 13 residues. With V trimmed by 6 bases and J by 4 bases, 5 bases remained unmatched. The CDR3 nucleotides read TGTGCCAGCAGACAGGGGTGGGGCACTGAAGCTTTCTTT. Its protein is CASRQGWGTEAFF.

The rearrangement links TRBV18 to TRBJ2-7; 12 positions agree with TRBD1. This CDR3 contains 15 residues. V shed 2 bases, J shed 3 bases, and the junction held 2 bases outside the gene matches. Germline loops: CDR1 KGHSH, CDR2 LQKENI. The DNA for the CDR3 is TGTGCCAGCTCACCAGGGACAGGGGGCTTCTACGAGCAGTACTTC. Translation gives CASSPGTGGFYEQYF.

The chain uses TRBV6-2 or TRBV6-3 and TRBJ2-3; 10 bases agree with TRBD2. The CDR3 runs to 15 residues. Germline V lookup: CDR1 MNHEY, CDR2 SVGEGT. V shed 5 bases and J 0 bases; nucleotides not matched to a gene: 2. The CDR3 nucleotides read TGTGCCAGCAGTCTGACTAGCGGGAGCACAGATACGCAGTATTTT. Translated, it gives CASSLTSGSTDTQYF.

This clone has a single count. CDR3 DNA: TGTGCCAGCAGCCCCGGGACTAGCGGCCACAATGAGCAGTTCTTC. Translated, it gives CASSPGTSGHNEQFF. This chain connects TRBV27 to TRBJ2-1, with TRBD2 matching over 11 bases. In germline, CDR1 is MNHEY, CDR2 SMNVEV (reference sequence). V lost 6 bases, J lost 5 bases, and 6 bases stayed unmatched. This CDR3 contains 15 residues.